This T cell receptor (beta chain) was retrieved from a study of radiation and T cells in renal cell carcinoma (dated by TCRdb to the early 2020s). Regarding the complete study: In total, 50 or so samples underwent TCR beta sequencing: around 25 tumors plus 27 peripheral blood samples. The final blood draw took place at 4 weeks after radiation, the same time as nephrectomy. A total of about 4 million unique CDR3 nucleotide sequences, encoding 2,500,000 or so unique CDR3 amino acid sequences, were found across all 50 or so samples. What the study reported, not specific to this receptor: Effects of radiation dose or scheduling on the TCR repertoire could not be addressed with the single-armed trial design. An increase in top tumor clonotypes in blood was observed from baseline to 2 weeks post-radiation, followed by contraction by 4 weeks, which was taken to suggest transient expansion of tumor-resident clones. No pretreatment tumor biopsies were available, so the baseline intratumoral presence of clonotypes could not be determined. Dynamics of the blood repertoire were not tracked past 4 weeks after treatment.

Taken with the paper, the label for time point translates to: blood 4 weeks post-SBRT, at nephrectomy. The treatment or condition tag for this specimen amounts to: 15 Gy SBRT to primary tumor, nephrectomy 4 weeks later. Samples came from a clinical trial, in which primary renal cell carcinomas received 15 Gy stereotactic body radiation therapy followed by nephrectomy 4 weeks later. To follow tumor-enriched clonotypes, serial peripheral blood was collected from radiation-treated patients at baseline and at 2 weeks and 4 weeks after SBRT. Renal cell carcinoma with clear cell pathology was present in all patients. The QIAamp DNA Blood Mini Kit (Qiagen) was used to prepare genomic DNA for TCR sequencing. The analyses included only samples that passed all quality control checks. This clone was observed a handful of times. Its antigen specificity is not known. The input lacks base qualities; no much larger clone sits a single base away.

TCR beta libraries were generated from genomic DNA with the immunoSEQ kit, following the manufacturer's recommendations. For library preparation, a first multiplex PCR was performed with proprietary primers, followed by a second PCR in which unique barcodes were added, and bead cleanups were performed after each round. Each sample batch included a kit-provided positive control reaction and a negative control reaction. The final libraries were assessed on an Agilent 4200 TapeStation D1000 ScreenTape, pooled by volume, and quantified by qPCR. Sequencing was performed on an Illumina NextSeq500 using a MidOutput 150-cycle cartridge, with 156 Read1 cycles, 15 Index1 cycles, and the kit custom primers. The pooled library was loaded at 0.75 to 1 pM, with an approximately 20% PhiX control spiked in. In the source study's methods: Vendor-processed data were analyzed in R, with a clonotype defined as all T cells sharing the same CDR3 nucleotide sequence. In the clone abundance analyses, frequencies in each sample were normalized to that sample's 10,000 most abundant clones. Before analysis, public T cell clones were removed, and these numbered fewer than six per sample on average. An abundance difference of at least 32-fold between compartments was the criterion for calling clonotypes tumor-enriched or baseline blood-enriched. Clonotypes expanded or contracted between blood time points were identified with a beta-binomial differential abundance model. Tumor-blood repertoire similarity was measured with the Baroni-Urbani and Buser coefficient, and group comparisons used two-tailed Wilcoxon tests in R. TCRdb mirrors the immuneACCESS table, restricted to in-frame sequences. Some clones are absent from its copies; in checked studies, under half trace to an unresolved V gene, and the reason for the others is unknown. Clonal size and the V and J genes are those of that table, whereas D and trimming came from the DNA. The sample has about 77,000 clones on record, 75% to 90% of them singletons. The biggest ten clones account for 2.4% of the sample.

Here the sequenced sample was blood, taken from a patient whose treatment included radiotherapy and nephrectomy. This sequence was found in a woman aged 55-69 years with renal cell carcinoma.

The CDR3 is CASSYHNRDYGYTF. The nucleotide sequence is TGTGCCAGCAGTTACCACAACAGGGACTATGGCTACACCTTC. Recombination connected TRBV6-5 to TRBJ1-2; TRBD1 could be the D gene, as 6 bases match. CDR1 MNHEY and CDR2 SVGAGI were looked up in the germline V gene. The CDR3 has 14 amino acids, counting the end cysteine and phenylalanine. The sequence is cut down to CDR3 DNA, 42 bases in frame from base 1. Cut back by 2 bases and 3 bases, the V and J ends lie 10 bases apart.